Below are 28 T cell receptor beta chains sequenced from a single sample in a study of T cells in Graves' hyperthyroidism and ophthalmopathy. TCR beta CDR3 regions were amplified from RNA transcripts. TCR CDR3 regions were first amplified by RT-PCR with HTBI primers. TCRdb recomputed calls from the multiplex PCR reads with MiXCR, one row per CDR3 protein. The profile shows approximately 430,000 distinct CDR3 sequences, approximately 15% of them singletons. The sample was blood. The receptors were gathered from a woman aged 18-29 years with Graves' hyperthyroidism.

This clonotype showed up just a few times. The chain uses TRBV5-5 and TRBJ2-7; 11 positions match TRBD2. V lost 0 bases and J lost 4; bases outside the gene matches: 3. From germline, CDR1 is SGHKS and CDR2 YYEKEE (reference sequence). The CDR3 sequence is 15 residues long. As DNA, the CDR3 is TGTGCCAGCAGCTTGGTGACTAGCGGGATTTACGAGCAGTACTTC. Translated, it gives CASSLVTSGIYEQYF.

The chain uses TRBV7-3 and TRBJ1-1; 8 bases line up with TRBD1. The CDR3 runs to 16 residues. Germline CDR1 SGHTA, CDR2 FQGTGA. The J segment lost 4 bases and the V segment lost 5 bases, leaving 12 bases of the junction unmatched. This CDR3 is CASSPQTGVRFTEAFF. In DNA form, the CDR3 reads TGTGCCAGCAGCCCCCAGACAGGGGTCCGTTTCACTGAAGCTTTCTTT.

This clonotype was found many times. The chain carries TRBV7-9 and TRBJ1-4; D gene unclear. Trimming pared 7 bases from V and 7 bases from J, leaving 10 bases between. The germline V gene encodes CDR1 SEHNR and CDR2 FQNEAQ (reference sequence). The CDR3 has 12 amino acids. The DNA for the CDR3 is TGTGCCAGCAAGGGTGACGGTGAAAAACTGTTTTTT. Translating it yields CASKGDGEKLFF.

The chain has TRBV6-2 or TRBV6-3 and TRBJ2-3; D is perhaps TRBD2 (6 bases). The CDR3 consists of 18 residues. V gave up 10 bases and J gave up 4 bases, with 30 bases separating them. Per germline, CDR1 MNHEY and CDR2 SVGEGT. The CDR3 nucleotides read TGTGCCACCAGCCTACTAGGCGGGAAAACCGGGGAGGCAGATACGCAGTATTTT. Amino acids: CATSLLGGKTGEADTQYF.

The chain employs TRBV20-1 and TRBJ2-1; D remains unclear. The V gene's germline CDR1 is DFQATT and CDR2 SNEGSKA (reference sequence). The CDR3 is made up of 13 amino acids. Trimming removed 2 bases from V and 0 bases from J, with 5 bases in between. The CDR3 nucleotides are TGCAGTGCTAGACTTTTCTCCTACAATGAGCAGTTCTTC. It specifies CSARLFSYNEQFF.

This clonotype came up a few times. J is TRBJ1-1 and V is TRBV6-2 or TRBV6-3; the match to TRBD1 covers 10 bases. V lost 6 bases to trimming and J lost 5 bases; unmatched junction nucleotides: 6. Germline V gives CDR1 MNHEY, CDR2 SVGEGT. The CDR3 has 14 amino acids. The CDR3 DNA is TGTGCCAGCAGAAGGACAGGGGGTAAGACTGAAGCTTTCTTT. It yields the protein CASRRTGGKTEAFF.

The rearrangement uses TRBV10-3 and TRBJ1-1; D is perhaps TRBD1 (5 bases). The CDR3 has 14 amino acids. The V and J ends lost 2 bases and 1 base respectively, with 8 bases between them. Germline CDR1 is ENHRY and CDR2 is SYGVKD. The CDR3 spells CAISEAGPNTEAFF. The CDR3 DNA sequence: TGTGCCATCAGTGAGGCGGGGCCGAACACTGAAGCTTTCTTT.

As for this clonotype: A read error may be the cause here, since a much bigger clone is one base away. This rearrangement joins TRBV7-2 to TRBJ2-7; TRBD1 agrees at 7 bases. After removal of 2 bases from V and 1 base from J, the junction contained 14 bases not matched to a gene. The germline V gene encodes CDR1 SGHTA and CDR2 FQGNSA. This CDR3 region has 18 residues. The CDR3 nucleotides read TGTGCCAGCAGCTTATTCGGACAGGTTTATGGTAAATCCTACGAGCAGTACTTC. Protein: CASSLFGQVYGKSYEQYF.

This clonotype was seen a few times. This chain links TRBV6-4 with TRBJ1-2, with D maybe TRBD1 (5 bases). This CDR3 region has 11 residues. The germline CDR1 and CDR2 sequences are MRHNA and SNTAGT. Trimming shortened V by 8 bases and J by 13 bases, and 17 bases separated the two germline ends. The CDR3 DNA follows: TGTGCCAGCGGGCCTGGGACCGCCATCACCTTC. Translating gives CASGPGTAITF.

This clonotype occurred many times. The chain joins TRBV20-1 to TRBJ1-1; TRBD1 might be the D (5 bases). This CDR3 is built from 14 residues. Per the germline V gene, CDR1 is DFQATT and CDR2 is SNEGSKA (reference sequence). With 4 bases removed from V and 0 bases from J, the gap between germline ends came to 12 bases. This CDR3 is CSATGGGVNTEAFF. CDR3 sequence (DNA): TGCAGTGCTACCGGAGGAGGGGTGAACACTGAAGCTTTCTTT.

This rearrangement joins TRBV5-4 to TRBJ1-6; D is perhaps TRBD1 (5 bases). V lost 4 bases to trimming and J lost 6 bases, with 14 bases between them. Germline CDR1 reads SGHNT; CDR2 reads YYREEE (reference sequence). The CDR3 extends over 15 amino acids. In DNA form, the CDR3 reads TGTGCCAGCAGCCCGTGGGGCAGCCTTAATTCACCCCTCCACTTT. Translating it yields CASSPWGSLNSPLHF.

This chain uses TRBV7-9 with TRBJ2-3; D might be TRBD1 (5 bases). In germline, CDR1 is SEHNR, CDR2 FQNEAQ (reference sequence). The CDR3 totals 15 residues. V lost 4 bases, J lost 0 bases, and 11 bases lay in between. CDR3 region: CASSYRTPSTDTQYF. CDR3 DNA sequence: TGTGCCAGCAGCTACCGGACACCCAGCACAGATACGCAGTATTTT.

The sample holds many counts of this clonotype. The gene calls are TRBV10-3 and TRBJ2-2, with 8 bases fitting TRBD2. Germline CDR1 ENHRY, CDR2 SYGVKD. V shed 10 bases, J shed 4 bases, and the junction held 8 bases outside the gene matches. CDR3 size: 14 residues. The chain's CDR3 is CATGGESGTGELFF. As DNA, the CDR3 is TGTGCCACCGGGGGGGAATCGGGCACCGGGGAGCTGTTTTTT.

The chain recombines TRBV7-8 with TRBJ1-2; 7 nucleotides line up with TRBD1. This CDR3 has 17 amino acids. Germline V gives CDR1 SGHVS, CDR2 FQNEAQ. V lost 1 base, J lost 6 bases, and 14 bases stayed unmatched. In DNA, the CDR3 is TGTGCCAGCAGCTTAGGGTTCTCTCAGGGGGTTTTTGATGGCTACACCTTC. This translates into CASSLGFSQGVFDGYTF.

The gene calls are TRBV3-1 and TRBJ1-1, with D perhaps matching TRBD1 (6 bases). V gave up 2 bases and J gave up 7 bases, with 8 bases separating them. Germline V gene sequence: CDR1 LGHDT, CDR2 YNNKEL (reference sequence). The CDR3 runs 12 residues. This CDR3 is CASSQIRGEAFF. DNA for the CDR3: TGTGCCAGCAGCCAAATCAGGGGTGAAGCTTTCTTT.

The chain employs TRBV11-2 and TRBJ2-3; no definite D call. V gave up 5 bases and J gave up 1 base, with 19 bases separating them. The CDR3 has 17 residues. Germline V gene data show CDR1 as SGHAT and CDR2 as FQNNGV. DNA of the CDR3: TGTGCCAGCAGCCAAGCGATTACTCATTCAGGCACAGATACGCAGTATTTT. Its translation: CASSQAITHSGTDTQYF.

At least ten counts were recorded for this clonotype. The CDR3 DNA reads TGCAGTGCTAGTATCCGCACAGATACGCAGTATTTT. This encodes CSASIRTDTQYF. This chain joins TRBV20-1 and TRBJ2-3; no clear D. The CDR3 spans 12 residues. Trimming took 3 bases from V and 1 from J, leaving 5 bases between them. CDR1 and CDR2 (germline): DFQATT, SNEGSKA (reference sequence).

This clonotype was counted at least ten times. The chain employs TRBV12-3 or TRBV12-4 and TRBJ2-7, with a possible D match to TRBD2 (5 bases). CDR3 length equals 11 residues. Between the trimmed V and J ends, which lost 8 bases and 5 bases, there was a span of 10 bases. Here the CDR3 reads CASGSGHEQYF. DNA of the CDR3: TGTGCCAGCGGCAGCGGCCACGAGCAGTACTTC.

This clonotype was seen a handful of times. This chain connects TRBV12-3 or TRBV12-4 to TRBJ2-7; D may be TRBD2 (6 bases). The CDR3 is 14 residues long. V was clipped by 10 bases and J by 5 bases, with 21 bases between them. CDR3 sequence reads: CATASQEGRNEQYF. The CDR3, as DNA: TGTGCCACAGCATCTCAGGAGGGAAGGAACGAGCAGTACTTC.

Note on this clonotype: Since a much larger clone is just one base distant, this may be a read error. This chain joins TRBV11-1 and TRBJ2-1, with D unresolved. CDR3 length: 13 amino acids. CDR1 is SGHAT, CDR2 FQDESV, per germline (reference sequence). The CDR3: CSSSLKVGVEQFF. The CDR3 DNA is TGTTCCAGCAGCTTAAAAGTCGGCGTTGAGCAGTTCTTC.

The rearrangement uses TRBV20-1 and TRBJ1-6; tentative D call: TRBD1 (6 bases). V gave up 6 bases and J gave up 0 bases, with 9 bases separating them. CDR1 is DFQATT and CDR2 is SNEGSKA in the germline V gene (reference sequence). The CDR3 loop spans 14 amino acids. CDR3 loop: CSAPRGSYNSPLHF. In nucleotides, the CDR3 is TGCAGTGCCCCCAGGGGCTCCTATAATTCACCCCTCCACTTT.

DNA of the CDR3: TGCGCCAGCCGTTTGTCTAGCCCGGGAGAGACCCAGTACTTC. Residues: CASRLSSPGETQYF. The chain has TRBV5-1 and TRBJ2-5; a possible D gene is TRBD2 (5 bases). V was cut by 7 bases and J by 4 bases, with 17 bases left in between. This CDR3 spans 14 amino acids. The germline CDR1 and CDR2 sequences are SGHRS and YFSETQ.

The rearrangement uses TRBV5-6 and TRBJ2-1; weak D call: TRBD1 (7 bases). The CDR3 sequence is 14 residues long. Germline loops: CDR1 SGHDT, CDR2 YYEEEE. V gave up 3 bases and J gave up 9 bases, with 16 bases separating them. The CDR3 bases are TGTGCCAGCAGCTCCCCGGAGGGGGCAGCTGAGCAGTTCTTC. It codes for CASSSPEGAAEQFF.

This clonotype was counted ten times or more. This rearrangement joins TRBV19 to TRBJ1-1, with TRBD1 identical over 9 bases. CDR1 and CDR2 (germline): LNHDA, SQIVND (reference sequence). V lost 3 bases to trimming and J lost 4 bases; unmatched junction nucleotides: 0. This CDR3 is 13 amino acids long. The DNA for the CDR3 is TGTGCCAGTAGTATGACAGGGGGCACTGAAGCTTTCTTT. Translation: CASSMTGGTEAFF.

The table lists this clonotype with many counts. This CDR3 is CASSPRPAGQADTQYF. As DNA, the CDR3 is TGTGCCAGCAGCCCTCGTCCGGCGGGGCAGGCGGATACGCAGTATTTT. V is TRBV7-3 and J is TRBJ2-3; D possibly corresponds to TRBD2 (6 bases). The length of the CDR3 is 16 residues. Trimming took off 5 bases at V and 6 bases at J, with 21 bases between the two ends. The V gene's germline CDR1 is SGHTA and CDR2 FQGTGA.

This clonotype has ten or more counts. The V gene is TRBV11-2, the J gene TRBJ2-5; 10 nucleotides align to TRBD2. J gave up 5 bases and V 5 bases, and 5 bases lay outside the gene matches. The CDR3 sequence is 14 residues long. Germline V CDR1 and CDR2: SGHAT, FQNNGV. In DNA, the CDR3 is TGTGCCAGCAGCGCGAGCGGGGGGGCTGAGACCCAGTACTTC. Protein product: CASSASGGAETQYF.

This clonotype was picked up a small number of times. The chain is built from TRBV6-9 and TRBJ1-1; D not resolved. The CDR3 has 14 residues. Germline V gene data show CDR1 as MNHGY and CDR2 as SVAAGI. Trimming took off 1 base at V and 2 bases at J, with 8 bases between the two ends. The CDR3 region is CASSYWGDNTEAFF. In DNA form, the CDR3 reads TGTGCCAGCAGTTATTGGGGAGATAACACTGAAGCTTTCTTT.

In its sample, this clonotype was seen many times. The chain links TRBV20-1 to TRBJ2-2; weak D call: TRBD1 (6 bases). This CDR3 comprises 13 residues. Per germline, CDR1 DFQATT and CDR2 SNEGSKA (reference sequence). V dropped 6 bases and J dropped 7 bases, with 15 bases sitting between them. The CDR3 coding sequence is TGCAGTGCCCCCTCGAGGGGGAACGGGGAGCTGTTTTTT. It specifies CSAPSRGNGELFF.